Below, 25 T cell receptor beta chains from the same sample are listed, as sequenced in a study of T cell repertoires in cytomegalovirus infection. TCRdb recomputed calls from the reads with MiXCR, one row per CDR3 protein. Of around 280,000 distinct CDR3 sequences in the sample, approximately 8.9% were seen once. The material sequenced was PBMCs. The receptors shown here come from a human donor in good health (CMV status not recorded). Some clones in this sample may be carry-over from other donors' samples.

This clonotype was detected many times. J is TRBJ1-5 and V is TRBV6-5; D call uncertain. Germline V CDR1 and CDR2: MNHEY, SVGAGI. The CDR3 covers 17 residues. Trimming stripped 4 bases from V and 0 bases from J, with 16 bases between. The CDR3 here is CASSSLRSALSNQPQHF. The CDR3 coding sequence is TGTGCCAGCAGTTCGTTACGTAGTGCGCTTAGCAATCAGCCCCAGCATTTT.

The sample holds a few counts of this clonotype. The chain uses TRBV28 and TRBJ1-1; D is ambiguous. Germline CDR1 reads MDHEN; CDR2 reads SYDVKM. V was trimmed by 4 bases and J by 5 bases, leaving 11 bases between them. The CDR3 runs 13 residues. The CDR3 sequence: CASSSPGYTEAFF. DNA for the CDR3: TGTGCCAGCAGTTCGCCTGGGTATACTGAAGCTTTCTTT.

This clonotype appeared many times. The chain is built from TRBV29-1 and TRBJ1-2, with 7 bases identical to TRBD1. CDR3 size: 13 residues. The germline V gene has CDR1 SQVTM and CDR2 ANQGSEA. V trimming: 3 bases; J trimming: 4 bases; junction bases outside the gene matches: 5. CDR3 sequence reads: CSVDDRAPYGYTF. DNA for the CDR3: TGCAGCGTTGACGACAGGGCCCCCTATGGCTACACCTTC.

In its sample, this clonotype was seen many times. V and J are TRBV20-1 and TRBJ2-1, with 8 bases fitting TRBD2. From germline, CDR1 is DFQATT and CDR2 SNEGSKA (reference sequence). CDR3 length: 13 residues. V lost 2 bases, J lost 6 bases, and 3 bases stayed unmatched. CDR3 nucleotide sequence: TGCAGTGCTAGAAGGGGGACTAGCAATGAGCAGTTCTTC. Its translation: CSARRGTSNEQFF.

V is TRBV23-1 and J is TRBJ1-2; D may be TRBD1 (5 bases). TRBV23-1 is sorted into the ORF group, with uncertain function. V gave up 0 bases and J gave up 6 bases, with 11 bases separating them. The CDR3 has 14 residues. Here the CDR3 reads CASSQSGQGHGYTF. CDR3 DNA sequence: TGCGCCAGCAGTCAATCTGGGCAGGGCCATGGCTACACCTTC.

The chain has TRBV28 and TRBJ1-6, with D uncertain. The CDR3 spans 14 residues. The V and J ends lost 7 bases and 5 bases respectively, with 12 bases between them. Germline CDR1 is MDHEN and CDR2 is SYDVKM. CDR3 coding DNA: TGTGCCAGCACCCCTGGGAGTAATAATTCACCCCTCCACTTT. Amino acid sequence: CASTPGSNNSPLHF.

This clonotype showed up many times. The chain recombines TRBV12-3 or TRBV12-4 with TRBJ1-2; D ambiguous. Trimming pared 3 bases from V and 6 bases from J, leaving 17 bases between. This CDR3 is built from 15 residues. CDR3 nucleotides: TGTGCCAGCAGTTTCTTCGGGCGGGGTGAAAATGGCTACACCTTC. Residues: CASSFFGRGENGYTF.

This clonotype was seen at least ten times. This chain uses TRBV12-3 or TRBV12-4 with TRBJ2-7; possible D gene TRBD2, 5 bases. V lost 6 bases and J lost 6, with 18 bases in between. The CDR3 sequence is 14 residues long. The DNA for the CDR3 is TGTGCCAGCAGCTTGGAGCCCACTAGTAGCGAGCAGTACGTC. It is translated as CASSLEPTSSEQYV.

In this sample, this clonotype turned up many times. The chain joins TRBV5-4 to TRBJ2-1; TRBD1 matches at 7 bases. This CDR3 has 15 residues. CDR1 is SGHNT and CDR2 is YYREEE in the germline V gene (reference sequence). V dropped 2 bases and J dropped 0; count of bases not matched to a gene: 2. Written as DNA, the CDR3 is TGTGCCAGCAGCTTTGGACAGGACTCCTACAATGAGCAGTTCTTC. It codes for CASSFGQDSYNEQFF.

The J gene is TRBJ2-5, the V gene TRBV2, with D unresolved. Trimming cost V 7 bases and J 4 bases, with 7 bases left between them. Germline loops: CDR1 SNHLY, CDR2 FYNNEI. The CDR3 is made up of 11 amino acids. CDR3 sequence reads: CASTRRETQYF. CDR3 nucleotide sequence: TGTGCCAGCACGAGGCGAGAGACCCAGTACTTC.

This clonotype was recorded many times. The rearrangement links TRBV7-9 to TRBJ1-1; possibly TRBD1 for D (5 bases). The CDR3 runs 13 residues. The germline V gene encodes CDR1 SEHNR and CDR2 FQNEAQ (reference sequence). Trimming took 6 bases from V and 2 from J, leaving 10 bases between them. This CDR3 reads CASRAGTNTEAFF. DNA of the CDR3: TGTGCCAGCAGGGCAGGGACTAACACTGAAGCTTTCTTT. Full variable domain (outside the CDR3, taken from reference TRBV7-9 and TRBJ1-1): DTGVSQNPRHKITKRGQNVTFRCDPISEHNRLYWYRQTLGQGPEFLTYFQNEAQLEKSRLLSDRFSAERPKGSFSTLEIQRTEQGDSAMYLCASRAGTNTEAFFGQGTRLTVV.

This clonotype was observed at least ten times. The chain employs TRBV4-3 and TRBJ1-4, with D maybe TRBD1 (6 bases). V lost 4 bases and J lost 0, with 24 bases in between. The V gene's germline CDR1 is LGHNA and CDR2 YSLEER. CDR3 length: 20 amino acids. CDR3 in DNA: TGCGCCAGCAGCCCTTTTCATAGGGGGTGGCAGGATACAACTAATGAAAAACTGTTTTTT. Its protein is CASSPFHRGWQDTTNEKLFF.

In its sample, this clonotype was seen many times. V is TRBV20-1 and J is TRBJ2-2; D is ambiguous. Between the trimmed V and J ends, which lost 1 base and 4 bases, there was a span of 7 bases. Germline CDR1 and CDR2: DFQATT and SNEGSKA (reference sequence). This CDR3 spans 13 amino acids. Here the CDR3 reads CSARVQPTGELFF. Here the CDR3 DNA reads TGCAGTGCTAGAGTCCAGCCCACCGGGGAGCTGTTTTTT.

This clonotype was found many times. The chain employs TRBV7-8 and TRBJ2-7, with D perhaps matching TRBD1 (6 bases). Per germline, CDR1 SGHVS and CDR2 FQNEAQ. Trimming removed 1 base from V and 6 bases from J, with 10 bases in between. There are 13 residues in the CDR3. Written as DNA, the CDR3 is TGTGCCAGCAGCTTAGGGGGGCTGGGCGAGCAGTACTTC. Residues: CASSLGGLGEQYF.

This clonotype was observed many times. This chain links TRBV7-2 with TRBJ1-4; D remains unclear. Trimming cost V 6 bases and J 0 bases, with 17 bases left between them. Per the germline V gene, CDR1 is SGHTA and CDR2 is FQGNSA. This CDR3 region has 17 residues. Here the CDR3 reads CASSQPLDGATNEKLFF. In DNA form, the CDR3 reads TGTGCCAGCAGTCAGCCCCTGGACGGAGCAACTAATGAAAAACTGTTTTTT.

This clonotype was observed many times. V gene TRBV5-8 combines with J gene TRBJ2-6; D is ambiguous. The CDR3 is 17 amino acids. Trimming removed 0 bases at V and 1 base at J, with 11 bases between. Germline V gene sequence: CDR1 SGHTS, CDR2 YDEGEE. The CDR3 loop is CASSLGQVPSGANVLTF. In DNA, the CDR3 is TGTGCCAGCAGCTTGGGGCAGGTCCCTTCTGGGGCCAACGTCCTGACTTTC.

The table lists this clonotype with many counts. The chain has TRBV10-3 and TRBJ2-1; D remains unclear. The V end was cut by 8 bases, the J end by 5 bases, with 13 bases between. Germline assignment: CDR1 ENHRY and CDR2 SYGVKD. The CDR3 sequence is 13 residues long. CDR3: CAISDGWDNEQFF. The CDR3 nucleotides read TGTGCCATCTCGGACGGCTGGGACAATGAGCAGTTCTTC.

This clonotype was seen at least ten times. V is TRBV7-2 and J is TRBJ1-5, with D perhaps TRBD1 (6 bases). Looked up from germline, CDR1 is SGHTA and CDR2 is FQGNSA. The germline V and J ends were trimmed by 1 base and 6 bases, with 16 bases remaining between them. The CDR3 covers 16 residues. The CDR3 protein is CASSLDGRGWSQPQHF. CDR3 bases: TGTGCCAGCAGCTTAGATGGCAGGGGATGGAGTCAGCCCCAGCATTTT.

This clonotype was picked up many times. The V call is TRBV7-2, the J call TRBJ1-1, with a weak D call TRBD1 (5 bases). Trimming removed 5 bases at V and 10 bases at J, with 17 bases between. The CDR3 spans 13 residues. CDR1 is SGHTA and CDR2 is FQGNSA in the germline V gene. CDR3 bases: TGTGCCAGCAGCCGGGGGTACGACCAACGAGCTTTCTTT. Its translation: CASSRGYDQRAFF.

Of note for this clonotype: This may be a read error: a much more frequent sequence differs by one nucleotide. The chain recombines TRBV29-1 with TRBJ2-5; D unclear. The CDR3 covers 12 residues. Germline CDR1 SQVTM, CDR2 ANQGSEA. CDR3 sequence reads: CIVEETVGTQYF. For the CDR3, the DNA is TGCATCGTTGAAGAGACTGTGGGGACCCAGTACTTC.

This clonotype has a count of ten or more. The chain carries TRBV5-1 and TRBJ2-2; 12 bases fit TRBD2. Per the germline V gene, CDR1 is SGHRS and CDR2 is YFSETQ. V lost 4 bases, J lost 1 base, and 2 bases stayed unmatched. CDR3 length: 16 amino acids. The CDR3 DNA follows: TGCGCCAGCAGCCCGGGACTAGCGGGGAACACCGGGGAGCTGTTTTTT. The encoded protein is CASSPGLAGNTGELFF.

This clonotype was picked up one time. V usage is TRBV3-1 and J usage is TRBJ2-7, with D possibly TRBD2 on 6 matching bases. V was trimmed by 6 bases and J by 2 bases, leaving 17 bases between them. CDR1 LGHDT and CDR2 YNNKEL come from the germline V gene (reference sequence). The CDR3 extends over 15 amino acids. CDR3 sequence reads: CASRPSGGTPYEQYF. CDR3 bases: TGTGCCAGCAGGCCCTCGGGCGGGACCCCCTACGAGCAGTACTTC.

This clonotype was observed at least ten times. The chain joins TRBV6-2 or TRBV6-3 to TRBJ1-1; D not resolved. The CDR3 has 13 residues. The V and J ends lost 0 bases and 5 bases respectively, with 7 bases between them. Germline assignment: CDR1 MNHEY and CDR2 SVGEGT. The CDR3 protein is CASSYSGMTEAFF. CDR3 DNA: TGTGCCAGCAGTTACTCGGGAATGACTGAAGCTTTCTTT.

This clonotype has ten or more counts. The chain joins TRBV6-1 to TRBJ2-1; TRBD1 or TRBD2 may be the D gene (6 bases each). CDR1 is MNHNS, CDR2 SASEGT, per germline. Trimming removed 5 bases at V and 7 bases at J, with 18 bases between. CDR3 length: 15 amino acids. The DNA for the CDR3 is TGTGCCAGCAGTTCCAGTGCTTGGGGGGCGAATGAGCAGTTCTTC. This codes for CASSSSAWGANEQFF.

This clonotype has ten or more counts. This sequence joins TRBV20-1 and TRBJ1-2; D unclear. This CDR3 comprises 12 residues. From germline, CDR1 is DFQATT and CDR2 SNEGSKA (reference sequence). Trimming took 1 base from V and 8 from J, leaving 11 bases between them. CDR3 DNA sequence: TGCAGTGCTAGAGGAGGGCCGCAGGGCTACACCTTC. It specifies CSARGGPQGYTF.